This TCR beta chain was captured in a study of blood T cell repertoires in COVID-19. In the study overall: Acute and convalescent COVID-19 specimens originated in the United States, Italy and Spain. T cells, B-cell-depleted T cells, or PBMCs provided the cDNA or gDNA that served as material.

This CDR3 has 15 residues. Germline V CDR1 and CDR2: SGHTS, YDEGEE. Trimming left V 2 bases short and J 3 bases short, with 11 bases between. Original handling: Reference gene primer amplification gave nucleated cell count estimates. Measured with immunoSEQ multiplex PCR; TCRdb has only the in-frame clones, and not every one. The D gene and trimming were derived from the DNA, and the V and J assignments and clone size from that table. Here the sample spans roughly 140,000 clones, roughly four fifths being singletons. The receptor comes from a woman older than 75 with acute or convalescent COVID-19. V gene TRBV5-8 combines with J gene TRBJ2-2; perhaps TRBD1 as D (6 bases). Sequenced input: peripheral blood. CDR3 protein: CASSFPTGHTGELFF. CDR3 nucleotides: TGTGCCAGCAGCTTTCCGACAGGACACACCGGGGAGCTGTTTTTT.